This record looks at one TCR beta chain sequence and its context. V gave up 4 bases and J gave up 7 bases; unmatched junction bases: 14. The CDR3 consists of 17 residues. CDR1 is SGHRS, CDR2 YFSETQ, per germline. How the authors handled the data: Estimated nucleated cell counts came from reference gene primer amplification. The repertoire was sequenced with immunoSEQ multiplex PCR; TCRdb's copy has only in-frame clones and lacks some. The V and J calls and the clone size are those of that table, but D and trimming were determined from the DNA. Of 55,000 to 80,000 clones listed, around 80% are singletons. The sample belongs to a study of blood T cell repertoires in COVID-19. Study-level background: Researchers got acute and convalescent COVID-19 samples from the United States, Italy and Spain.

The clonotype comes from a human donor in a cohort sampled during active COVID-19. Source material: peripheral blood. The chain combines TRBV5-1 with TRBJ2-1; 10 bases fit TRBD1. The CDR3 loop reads CASSPEPRQGAGNEQFF. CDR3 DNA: TGCGCCAGCAGCCCCGAACCCAGACAGGGGGCTGGGAATGAGCAGTTCTTC.